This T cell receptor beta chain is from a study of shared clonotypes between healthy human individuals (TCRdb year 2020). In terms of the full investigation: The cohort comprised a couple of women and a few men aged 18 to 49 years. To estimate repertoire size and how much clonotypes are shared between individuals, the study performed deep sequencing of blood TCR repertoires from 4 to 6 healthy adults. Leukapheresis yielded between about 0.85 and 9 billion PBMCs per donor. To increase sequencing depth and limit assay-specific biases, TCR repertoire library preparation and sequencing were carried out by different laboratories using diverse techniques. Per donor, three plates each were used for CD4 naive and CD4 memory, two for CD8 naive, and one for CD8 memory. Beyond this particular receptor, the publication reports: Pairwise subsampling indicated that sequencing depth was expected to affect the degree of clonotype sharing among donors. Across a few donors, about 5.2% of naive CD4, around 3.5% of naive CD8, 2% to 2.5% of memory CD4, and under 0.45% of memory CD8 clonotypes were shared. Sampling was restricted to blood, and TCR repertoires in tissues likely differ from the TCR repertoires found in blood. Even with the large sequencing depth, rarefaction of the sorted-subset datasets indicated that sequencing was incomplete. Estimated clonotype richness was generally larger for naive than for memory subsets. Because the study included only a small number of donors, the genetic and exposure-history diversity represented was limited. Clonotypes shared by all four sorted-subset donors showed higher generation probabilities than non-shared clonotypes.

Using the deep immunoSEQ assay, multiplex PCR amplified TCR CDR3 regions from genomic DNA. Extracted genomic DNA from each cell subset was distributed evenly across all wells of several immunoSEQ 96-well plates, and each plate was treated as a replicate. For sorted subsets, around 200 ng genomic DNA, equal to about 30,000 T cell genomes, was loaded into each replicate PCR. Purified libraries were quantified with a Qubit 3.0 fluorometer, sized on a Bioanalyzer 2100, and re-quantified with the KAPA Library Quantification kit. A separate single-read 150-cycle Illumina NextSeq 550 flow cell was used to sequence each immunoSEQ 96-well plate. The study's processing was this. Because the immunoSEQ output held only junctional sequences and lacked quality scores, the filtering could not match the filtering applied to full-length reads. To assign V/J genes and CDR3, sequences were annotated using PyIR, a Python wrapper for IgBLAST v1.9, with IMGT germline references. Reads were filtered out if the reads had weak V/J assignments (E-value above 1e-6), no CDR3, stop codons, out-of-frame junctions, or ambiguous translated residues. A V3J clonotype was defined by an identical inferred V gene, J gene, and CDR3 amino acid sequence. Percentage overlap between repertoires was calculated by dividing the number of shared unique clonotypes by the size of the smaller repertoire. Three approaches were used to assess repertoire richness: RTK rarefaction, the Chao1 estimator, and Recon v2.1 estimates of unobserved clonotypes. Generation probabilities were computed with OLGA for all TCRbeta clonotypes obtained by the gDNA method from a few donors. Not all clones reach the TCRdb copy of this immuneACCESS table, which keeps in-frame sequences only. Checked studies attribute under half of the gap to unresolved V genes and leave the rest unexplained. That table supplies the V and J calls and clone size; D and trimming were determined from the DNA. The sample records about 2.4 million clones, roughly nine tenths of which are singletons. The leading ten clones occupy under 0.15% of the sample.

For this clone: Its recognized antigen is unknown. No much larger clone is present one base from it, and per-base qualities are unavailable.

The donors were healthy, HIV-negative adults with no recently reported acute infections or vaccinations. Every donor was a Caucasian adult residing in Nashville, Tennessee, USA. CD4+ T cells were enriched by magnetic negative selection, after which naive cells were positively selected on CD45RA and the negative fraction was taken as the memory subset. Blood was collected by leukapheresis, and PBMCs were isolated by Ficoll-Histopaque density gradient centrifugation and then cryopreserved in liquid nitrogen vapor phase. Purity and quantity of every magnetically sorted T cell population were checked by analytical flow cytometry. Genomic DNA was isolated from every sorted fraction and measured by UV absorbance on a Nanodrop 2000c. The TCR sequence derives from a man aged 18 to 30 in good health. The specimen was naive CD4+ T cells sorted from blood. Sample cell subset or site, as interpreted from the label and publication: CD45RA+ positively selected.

CDR3 loop: CARPLGRTGEFLRYGYTF. The DNA is TGTGCCCGGCCGCTGGGGAGAACAGGGGAGTTCCTCCGCTATGGCTACACCTTC. The sequence joins TRBV9 to TRBJ1-2, with 7 bases aligning to TRBD1. Compared with germline, V lacks 10 bases and J lacks 4 bases; bases without a gene match: 25. The CDR3 measures 18 amino acids from cysteine to phenylalanine. The DNA shown is the 54-base CDR3, in frame from base 1. In the germline V gene, CDR1 corresponds to SGDLS and CDR2 to YYNGEE.